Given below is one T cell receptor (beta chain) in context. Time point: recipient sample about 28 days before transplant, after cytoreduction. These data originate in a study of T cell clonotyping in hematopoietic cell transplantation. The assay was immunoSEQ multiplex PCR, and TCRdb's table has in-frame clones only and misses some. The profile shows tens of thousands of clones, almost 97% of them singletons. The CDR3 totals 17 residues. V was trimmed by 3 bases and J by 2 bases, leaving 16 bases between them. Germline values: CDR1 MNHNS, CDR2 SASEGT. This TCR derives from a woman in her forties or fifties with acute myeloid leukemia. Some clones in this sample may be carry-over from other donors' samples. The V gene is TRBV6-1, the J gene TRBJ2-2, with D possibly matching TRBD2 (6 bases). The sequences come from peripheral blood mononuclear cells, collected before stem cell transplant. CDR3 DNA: TGTGCCAGCAGTGAGTTAGGACTACGGATTAACACCGGGGAGCTGTTTTTT. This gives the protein CASSELGLRINTGELFF.